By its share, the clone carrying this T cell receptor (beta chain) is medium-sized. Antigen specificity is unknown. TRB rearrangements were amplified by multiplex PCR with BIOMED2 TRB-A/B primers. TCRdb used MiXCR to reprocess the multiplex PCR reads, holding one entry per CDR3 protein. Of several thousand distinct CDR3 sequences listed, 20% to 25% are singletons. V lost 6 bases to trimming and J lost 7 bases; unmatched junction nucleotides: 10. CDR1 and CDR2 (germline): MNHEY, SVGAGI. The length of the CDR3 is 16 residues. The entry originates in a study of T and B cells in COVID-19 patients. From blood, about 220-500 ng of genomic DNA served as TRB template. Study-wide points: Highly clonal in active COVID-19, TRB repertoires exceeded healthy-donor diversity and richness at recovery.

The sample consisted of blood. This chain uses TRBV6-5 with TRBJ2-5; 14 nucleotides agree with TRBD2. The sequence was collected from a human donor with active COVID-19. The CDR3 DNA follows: TGTGCCAGCAGCCCCGGACTAGCGGGAGGTTTGGGGACCCAGTACTTC. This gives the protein CASSPGLAGGLGTQYF.